Listed below are T cell receptor beta chains from one sample, sequenced in a study of blood T cell repertoires in COVID-19. Generated by immunoSEQ multiplex PCR, the TCRdb table keeps only in-frame clones and is missing some. The profile shows about 170,000 clones, around 90% of them singletons. Sequences were obtained from peripheral blood. The origin of the receptors is a man in his late teens or twenties with COVID-19, enrolled during active disease. CDR3s include the opening cysteine and the closing phenylalanine or tryptophan. D genes are given only for firm matches. Some rows mark clone size as missing; the rest say once, few, many or name a class of expanded clone.

abundance | j_gene | d_gene | v_gene | CDR3aa | CDR3nt
once | TRBJ1-1 | . | TRBV9 | CASSVGSGMNTEAFF | TGTGCCAGCAGCGTAGGTTCAGGGATGAACACTGAAGCTTTCTTT
. | TRBJ1-2 | . | TRBV7-9 | CASSSGETPEYGYTF | TGTGCCAGCAGCTCGGGGGAAACTCCGGAGTATGGCTACACCTTC
. | TRBJ2-7 | TRBD2 | TRBV7-9 | CASSLIAGGTYEQYF | TGTGCCAGCAGTCTAATAGCGGGAGGTACCTACGAGCAGTACTTC
. | TRBJ1-2 | TRBD1 | TRBV13 | CASSPSGQGGYGYTF | TGTGCCAGCAGCCCATCGGGACAGGGCGGCTATGGCTACACCTTC
. | TRBJ2-2 | TRBD1 | TRBV15 | CATSGGQSNTGELFF | TGTGCCACCAGCGGGGGACAGTCGAACACCGGGGAGCTGTTTTTT
once | TRBJ2-2 | TRBD2 | TRBV10-3 | CAISEPSLAGVTGELFF | TGTGCCATCAGTGAGCCATCACTAGCGGGAGTCACCGGGGAGCTGTTTTTT
. | TRBJ1-6 | . | TRBV5-5 | CASSLSGRGNSPLHF | TGTGCCAGCAGCTTGTCAGGCAGGGGTAATTCACCCCTCCACTTT
. | TRBJ1-4 | . | TRBV28 | CASSLPLTGRAEKLLF | TGTGCCAGCAGTTTACCCTTAACAGGGCGCGCTGAAAAACTGCTTTTT
. | TRBJ2-3 | . | TRBV27 | CASSFSRADTQYF | TGTGCCAGCAGTTTTAGTCGGGCAGATACGCAGTATTTT
many | TRBJ2-7 | . | TRBV12-3/TRBV12-4 | CASSRDIRYEQYF | TGTGCCAGCAGCCGGGACATACGCTACGAGCAGTACTTC
. | TRBJ1-1 | TRBD1 | TRBV7-2 | CASSWGQPEAFF | TGTGCCAGCAGCTGGGGACAGCCTGAAGCTTTCTTT
. | TRBJ1-4 | . | TRBV10-3 | CATQGGEREKLFF | TGTGCCACACAGGGAGGGGAACGTGAAAAACTGTTTTTT
. | TRBJ2-7 | TRBD1 | TRBV9 | CASSVKGARTYEQYF | TGTGCCAGCAGCGTAAAGGGGGCGCGGACCTACGAGCAGTACTTC
once | TRBJ2-1 | TRBD1 | TRBV6-6 | CASSTGQATSYNEQFF | TGTGCCAGCAGCACAGGACAGGCAACTTCCTACAATGAGCAGTTCTTC
. | TRBJ2-7 | . | TRBV5-6 | CASSLARVPEQYF | TGTGCCAGCAGCTTGGCCCGGGTACCCGAGCAGTACTTC
. | TRBJ2-1 | . | TRBV15 | CATSINRDEQFF | TGTGCCACCAGCATCAACCGCGATGAGCAGTTCTTC
. | TRBJ2-1 | TRBD1 | TRBV19 | CATTKPGQNDNEQFF | TGTGCCACCACGAAACCGGGACAGAACGACAATGAGCAGTTCTTC
. | TRBJ2-1 | . | TRBV2 | CASMRSGPYNEQFF | TGTGCCAGCATGCGTAGCGGACCCTACAATGAGCAGTTCTTC
. | TRBJ2-3 | . | TRBV27 | CASSLFGGDTQYF | TGTGCCAGCAGTTTATTTGGCGGAGATACGCAGTATTTT
. | TRBJ1-2 | . | TRBV11-2 | CASSLAVRGYTF | TGTGCCAGCAGCTTAGCCGTTAGAGGCTACACCTTC
. | TRBJ2-3 | TRBD2 | TRBV5-1 | CASTFQSGGTDTQYF | TGCGCCAGCACCTTCCAAAGCGGGGGCACAGATACGCAGTATTTT
. | TRBJ2-1 | TRBD1 | TRBV28 | CASSTRTGGFNEQFF | TGTGCCAGCAGTACCAGGACAGGGGGCTTCAATGAGCAGTTCTTC
. | TRBJ2-2 | . | TRBV6-6 | CASSSGVMDTGELFF | TGTGCCAGCAGTTCCGGGGTTATGGACACCGGGGAGCTGTTTTTT
. | TRBJ1-2 | . | TRBV7-9 | CASSSPARWRDGIGYTF | TGTGCCAGCAGCTCACCTGCTCGTTGGAGGGACGGGATTGGCTACACCTTC
. | TRBJ2-1 | TRBD1 | TRBV7-6 | CASSFGQGGVNEQFF | TGTGCCAGCAGCTTCGGACAGGGGGGGGTCAATGAGCAGTTCTTC
. | TRBJ2-3 | TRBD2 | TRBV6-5 | CASGLAGVDTQYF | TGTGCCAGCGGGCTAGCGGGAGTAGATACGCAGTATTTT
. | TRBJ2-3 | . | TRBV7-2 | CASSLNRQGWQYF | TGTGCCAGCAGCTTAAATAGGCAGGGCTGGCAGTATTTT
. | TRBJ1-6 | TRBD1 | TRBV27 | CASSLGTGGSSPLHF | TGTGCCAGCAGTTTGGGGACAGGGGGGAGTTCACCCCTCCACTTT
. | TRBJ1-5 | TRBD1 | TRBV2 | CASSPGQGGNQPQHF | TGTGCCAGCAGCCCCGGACAGGGTGGCAATCAGCCCCAGCATTTT
. | TRBJ1-4 | . | TRBV5-1 | CASSLGGTTNEKLLF | TGCGCCAGCAGCTTAGGTGGGACAACTAATGAAAAACTGCTTTTT
. | TRBJ2-1 | . | TRBV5-5 | CASSSSSGSYNEQFF | TGTGCCAGCAGCTCATCTTCAGGGTCCTACAATGAGCAGTTCTTC
. | TRBJ1-1 | TRBD1 | TRBV7-9 | CASSFGQEGLRNTEAFF | TGTGCCAGCAGCTTCGGACAGGAGGGTCTGAGGAACACTGAAGCTTTCTTT
once | TRBJ2-2 | . | TRBV10-1 | CASSAGTGELFF | TGCGCCAGCAGTGCCGGTACCGGGGAGCTGTTTTTT
. | TRBJ1-1 | . | TRBV15 | CATSRDLSGVEAFF | TGTGCCACCAGCAGAGATCTATCAGGTGTCGAAGCTTTCTTT
. | TRBJ2-2 | TRBD1 | TRBV9 | CASSGPTGRTGELFF | TGTGCCAGCAGCGGCCCGACAGGGCGCACCGGGGAGCTGTTTTTT